These 22 T cell receptor beta chains were sequenced from one sample in a study of blood T cell repertoires in COVID-19. TCRdb's copy holds only in-frame clones and misses some; the assay was immunoSEQ multiplex PCR. This sample has about 190,000 clones, with around 91% found just once. Source material: peripheral blood. The receptors come from a man between 50 and 59 years old with acute or convalescent COVID-19.

The chain combines TRBV7-6 with TRBJ2-1, with D unresolved. The ends were cut back, 1 base at V and 3 bases at J, with 7 bases in the middle. Looked up from germline, CDR1 is SGHVS and CDR2 is FNYEAQ. The CDR3 consists of 14 residues. This CDR3 reads CASSLVSNYNEQFF. For the CDR3, the DNA is TGTGCCAGCAGCTTAGTTTCCAACTACAATGAGCAGTTCTTC. Supplemented by reference TRBV7-6 and TRBJ2-1, the full variable domain reads GAGVSQSPRYKVTKRGQDVALRCDPISGHVSLYWYRQALGQGPEFLTYFNYEAQQDKSGLPNDRFSAERPEGSISTLTIQRTEQRDSAMYRCASSLVSNYNEQFFGPGTRLTVL.

This chain joins TRBV2 and TRBJ2-1, with 15 bases lining up with TRBD2. Germline loops: CDR1 SNHLY, CDR2 FYNNEI. After removal of 6 bases from V and 5 bases from J, the junction contained 2 bases not matched to a gene. CDR3 size: 15 residues. The CDR3 region is CASSGLAGGNNEQFF. The CDR3 coding sequence is TGTGCCAGCAGCGGACTAGCGGGGGGGAACAATGAGCAGTTCTTC.

The chain couples TRBV5-1 to TRBJ2-1, with 11 bases that match TRBD1. V shed 4 bases and J 6 bases; nucleotides not matched to a gene: 6. Germline CDR1 and CDR2: SGHRS and YFSETQ. This CDR3 spans 15 amino acids. In DNA form, the CDR3 reads TGCGCCAGCAGCCTGGCCGGGACAGGGGGCAATGAGCAGTTCTTC. It specifies CASSLAGTGGNEQFF.

This chain connects TRBV18 to TRBJ2-3; 12 positions match TRBD2. Germline lookup yields CDR1 KGHSH and CDR2 LQKENI. After removal of 1 base from V and 4 bases from J, the junction contained 3 bases not matched to a gene. The CDR3 totals 16 residues. The CDR3 sequence is CASSPQGLAGSDTQYF. For the CDR3, the DNA is TGTGCCAGCTCACCACAGGGACTAGCGGGTTCAGATACGCAGTATTTT.

The chain is built from TRBV10-3 and TRBJ1-2; no clear D. The V gene lost 0 bases and the J gene lost 8 bases, with 16 bases spanning the gap. Germline loops: CDR1 ENHRY, CDR2 SYGVKD. The CDR3 consists of 15 residues. CDR3 coding DNA: TGTGCCATCAGTGAGTCCCGGTCAGGTTTGATAGGCTACACCTTC. Protein: CAISESRSGLIGYTF.

This clone was seen more than once but under ten times. This chain uses TRBV6-5 with TRBJ1-1; D unresolved. There are 11 residues in the CDR3. Germline values: CDR1 MNHEY, CDR2 SVGAGI. V gave up 10 bases and J gave up 12 bases, with 18 bases separating them. CDR3 sequence: CATLRGRTPFF. In DNA, the CDR3 is TGTGCCACCCTGCGTGGAAGGACTCCTTTCTTT.

A single count supports this clone. V usage is TRBV28 and J usage is TRBJ1-2; D gene uncertain. V lost 11 bases, J lost 4 bases, and 14 bases lay in between. The CDR3 consists of 12 residues. The germline CDR1 and CDR2 sequences are MDHEN and SYDVKM. CDR3 region: CAGGAALYGYTF. The CDR3 DNA reads TGTGCCGGCGGAGCAGCACTCTATGGCTACACCTTC.

V and J are TRBV5-4 and TRBJ2-1; D is perhaps TRBD2 (6 bases). This CDR3 spans 17 amino acids. Deletions cut 0 bases from V and 2 bases from J, with 15 bases between. CDR1 and CDR2 from the germline V gene are SGHNT and YYREEE (reference sequence). CDR3 sequence reads: CASSLGGLTLTYNEQFF. Written as DNA, the CDR3 is TGTGCCAGCAGCTTGGGAGGACTAACATTAACCTACAATGAGCAGTTCTTC.

This chain links TRBV6-5 with TRBJ2-3; 10 nucleotides agree with TRBD2. Trimming at V came to 2 bases and at J to 6 bases, leaving 8 bases not matched to a gene. Germline V gene lookup returns CDR1 MNHEY and CDR2 SVGAGI. The CDR3 contains 16 residues. The CDR3 region is CASSYLTSGAGDTQYF. CDR3 in DNA: TGTGCCAGCAGTTACCTCACTAGCGGGGCTGGGGATACGCAGTATTTT.

Concerning this clone: The sample holds other DNA sequences that translate to the same CDR3. The chain has TRBV12-3 or TRBV12-4 and TRBJ1-2, with TRBD1 identical over 7 bases. This CDR3 is built from 12 residues. J gave up 8 bases and V 6 bases, and 6 bases lay outside the gene matches. CDR3 sequence reads: CASRLTGLGYTF. The DNA of the CDR3 is TGTGCCAGCAGATTGACAGGGTTGGGCTACACCTTC.

The chain links TRBV27 to TRBJ1-1; tentatively, D is TRBD1 (5 bases). This CDR3 spans 14 amino acids. Germline V gives CDR1 MNHEY, CDR2 SMNVEV (reference sequence). With 2 bases removed from V and 4 bases from J, the gap between germline ends came to 11 bases. The CDR3 coding sequence is TGTGCCAGCAGTTTAATTTGGGGCAGCACTGAAGCTTTCTTT. Protein: CASSLIWGSTEAFF.

The chain is built from TRBV7-9 and TRBJ2-6; D is ambiguous. Germline V gene sequence: CDR1 SEHNR, CDR2 FQNEAQ (reference sequence). The CDR3 is 15 amino acids. Trimming removed 4 bases at V and 4 bases at J, with 11 bases between. The CDR3 here is CASSSSLSGANVLTF. In DNA form, the CDR3 reads TGTGCCAGCAGCTCCAGTCTTTCCGGGGCCAACGTCCTGACTTTC.

The chain uses TRBV19 and TRBJ1-1; no reliable D call. Deletions cut 3 bases from V and 1 base from J, with 9 bases between. The CDR3 spans 14 residues. CDR1 LNHDA and CDR2 SQIVND come from the germline V gene (reference sequence). CDR3: CASSMGRANTEAFF. CDR3 coding DNA: TGTGCCAGTAGTATGGGGAGGGCGAACACTGAAGCTTTCTTT.

V is TRBV14 and J is TRBJ1-1, with 7 bases aligning to TRBD1. CDR3 size: 16 residues. Germline trimming cut 4 bases from V and 2 bases from J; bases unmatched to any gene: 10. The V gene's germline CDR1 is SGHDN and CDR2 FVKESK. CDR3 sequence (DNA): TGTGCCAGCAGCCCACCGACAGGGTTGGGAAACACTGAAGCTTTCTTT. The encoded protein is CASSPPTGLGNTEAFF.

This chain joins TRBV6-2 or TRBV6-3 and TRBJ1-5, with a tentative D call TRBD1 (5 bases). The CDR3 is 13 residues long. Germline assignment: CDR1 MNHEY and CDR2 SVGEGT. V lost 2 bases, J lost 12 bases, and 14 bases lay in between. The CDR3 sequence: CASSYTGQAVQHF. In nucleotides, the CDR3 is TGTGCCAGCAGTTACACAGGTCAGGCGGTCCAGCATTTT.

The chain carries TRBV10-3 and TRBJ2-1, with D perhaps matching TRBD2 (6 bases). Trimming stripped 5 bases from V and 8 bases from J, with 19 bases between. This CDR3 comprises 15 residues. Germline assignment: CDR1 ENHRY and CDR2 SYGVKD. The CDR3: CAISSRGTHGDEQFF. The CDR3 nucleotides are TGTGCCATCAGTTCCCGGGGGACCCACGGCGATGAGCAGTTCTTC.

The chain combines TRBV7-8 with TRBJ2-7; D may be TRBD2 (6 bases). Germline values: CDR1 SGHVS, CDR2 FQNEAQ. V lost 5 bases, J lost 2 bases, and 31 bases lay in between. The CDR3 runs to 20 residues. CDR3 sequence: CASSPEAPFGGSSGTYEQYF. CDR3 sequence (DNA): TGTGCCAGCAGCCCCGAGGCACCTTTTGGGGGGAGTAGCGGAACCTACGAGCAGTACTTC.

J is TRBJ2-4 and V is TRBV2; 7 bases align to TRBD2. The CDR3 extends over 17 amino acids. Trimming cost V 4 bases and J 6 bases; bases outside gene matches: 15. Germline CDR1 reads SNHLY; CDR2 reads FYNNEI. In DNA, the CDR3 is TGTGCCAGCAGTGCCACTCTAGCGGTACTTGAGGGAAACATTCAGTACTTC. This translates into CASSATLAVLEGNIQYF.

The chain uses TRBV27 and TRBJ1-1, with 9 bases matching TRBD1. V trimming: 5 bases; J trimming: 5 bases; junction bases outside the gene matches: 6. This CDR3 contains 14 residues. From germline, CDR1 is MNHEY and CDR2 SMNVEV (reference sequence). The DNA for the CDR3 is TGTGCCAGCAGTGTGACAGGGGGGAGGACTGAAGCTTTCTTT. Residues: CASSVTGGRTEAFF.

This rearrangement joins TRBV5-5 to TRBJ1-4; TRBD1 agrees at 11 bases. This CDR3 is built from 16 residues. The germline V gene encodes CDR1 SGHKS and CDR2 YYEKEE (reference sequence). Unmatched junction bases numbered 4, after V lost 5 bases and J lost 1 base. The CDR3 region is CASSGGQGGTNEKLFF. The CDR3 DNA is TGTGCCAGCAGTGGGGGACAGGGGGGAACTAATGAAAAACTGTTTTTT.

The gene calls are TRBV7-8 and TRBJ1-1; no clear D. Germline CDR1 SGHVS, CDR2 FQNEAQ. The CDR3 has 13 amino acids. The germline V and J ends were trimmed by 6 bases and 0 bases, with 8 bases remaining between them. The CDR3 sequence is CASRVGMNTEAFF. As DNA, the CDR3 is TGTGCCAGCAGGGTTGGCATGAACACTGAAGCTTTCTTT.

This clone was seen just once. The identical CDR3 is also encoded by other nucleotide sequences in the sample. The chain links TRBV9 to TRBJ2-5, with TRBD2 matching over 8 bases. CDR1 and CDR2 (germline): SGDLS, YYNGEE. The V gene end was trimmed by 0 bases and the J gene end by 1 base; junction bases not matched to a gene: 2. CDR3 size: 15 residues. CDR3 region: CASSVAGGPQETQYF. CDR3 DNA sequence: TGTGCCAGCAGCGTAGCGGGAGGGCCCCAAGAGACCCAGTACTTC.